Listed below are T cell receptor beta chains from one sample, sequenced in a study of memory CD4+ T cells and cytomegalovirus serostatus. This table comes from immunoSEQ multiplex PCR, and its TCRdb copy is limited to in-frame clones, with some not included. The sample has fewer than 50,000 clones, 79% seen once. The sequencing sample was made of memory CD4+ T cells from blood. The source is an adult in good health and CMV-seronegative. The CDR3 runs from the conserved cysteine through the conserved F or W. D genes are given only for firm matches. Expanded clones get a size class; other rows say once, few or many, or leave the size out.

v_call	j_call	clone_size	d_call	cdr3_nt	cdr3_aa
TRBV5-6	TRBJ1-2	-	TRBD1	TGTGCCAGCAGCCCGCCGGGGACAGGGGGCGTTAGACACTATGGCTACACCTTC	CASSPPGTGGVRHYGYTF
TRBV6-6	TRBJ2-7	-	TRBD2	TGTGCCAGCAGTAGAGCGGGAGGCTCCTACGAGCAGTACTTC	CASSRAGGSYEQYF
TRBV10-3	TRBJ2-3	-	-	TGTGCCATCAGTGATGGGAGAGCTAGCACAGATACGCAGTATTTT	CAISDGRASTDTQYF
TRBV10-3	TRBJ2-5	once	TRBD1	TGTGCCATCAGTGGGCGACAGGGGCCGGTGGAGACCCAGTACTTC	CAISGRQGPVETQYF
TRBV20-1	TRBJ2-5	-	-	TGCAGTGCTCTCTGGGAGACCCAGTACTTC	CSALWETQYF
TRBV19	TRBJ1-5	-	-	TGTGCCAGTAGTGCCAGAACACGCATAAGTAGAGTGGATTTT	CASSARTRISRVDF
TRBV7-8	TRBJ2-1	-	TRBD2	TGTGCCAGCAGCTTAGCGAGTGGGACTAGCGGGAGGAGCTCCTACAATGAGCAGTTCTTC	CASSLASGTSGRSSYNEQFF
TRBV2	TRBJ2-3	-	-	TGTGCCAGCAGTGAAGGGGGGGCTGGGACGCAGTATTTT	CASSEGGAGTQYF
TRBV19	TRBJ2-5	-	-	TGTGCCAGTAGTGACAGAAACCACCAAGAGACCCAGTACTTC	CASSDRNHQETQYF
TRBV7-2	TRBJ2-7	-	-	TGTGCCAGCAGCTTTCTTAACAGCTATAACGAGCAGTACTTC	CASSFLNSYNEQYF
TRBV28	TRBJ1-5	few	-	TGTGCCAGCAACGGGGGGGCGCGTAGCAATCAGCCCCAGCATTTT	CASNGGARSNQPQHF
TRBV9	TRBJ2-3	-	-	TGTGCCAGCAGCGTAGGAGTCACCGGGGCAGATACGCAGTATTTT	CASSVGVTGADTQYF
TRBV5-1	TRBJ2-3	-	TRBD2	TGCGCCAGCAGCTTCGGACTAGATTTGGATACGCAGTATTTT	CASSFGLDLDTQYF
TRBV7-9	TRBJ2-4	-	TRBD1	TGTGCCAGCAGCTTACTAGGACAGGGGGCCAAAAACATTCAGTACTTC	CASSLLGQGAKNIQYF
TRBV7-6	TRBJ2-2	-	TRBD1	TGTGCCAGCAGCCGCTCGAAAGGCGGACAGGGGATCGCGAACACCGGGGAGCTGTTTTTT	CASSRSKGGQGIANTGELFF
TRBV30	TRBJ2-1	-	-	TGTGCCTGGAGTCACATTAATGAGCAGTTCTTC	CAWSHINEQFF
TRBV30	TRBJ2-3	-	-	TGTGCCTCCGAGGAGGGCACAGATACGCAGTATTTT	CASEEGTDTQYF
TRBV18	TRBJ1-1	-	-	TGTGCCAGCTCACCACAAGGGGGTGGAACTGAAGCTTTCTTT	CASSPQGGGTEAFF
TRBV27	TRBJ2-5	-	-	TGTGCCAGCAGGGGGTGGGAACAAGAGACCCAGTACTTC	CASRGWEQETQYF
TRBV7-2	TRBJ2-2	-	TRBD2	TGTGCCAGCAGCCGGACTAGCGGGATAAGCGGGACCGGGGAGCTGTTTTTT	CASSRTSGISGTGELFF
TRBV19	TRBJ2-6	-	TRBD1	TGTGCCAGTAGTATGGAGGGGACAGGGAGCTCTGGGGCCAACGTCCTGACTTTC	CASSMEGTGSSGANVLTF
TRBV5-6	TRBJ2-2	-	-	TGTGCCAGCAGCTTGAAAGGGTCCGGGGAGCTGTTTTTT	CASSLKGSGELFF
TRBV2	TRBJ2-3	-	TRBD2	TGTGCCAGGACCACAGCGGGAGGGCCAGATACGCAGTATTTT	CARTTAGGPDTQYF
TRBV5-6	TRBJ2-3	-	TRBD2	TGTGCCAGCAGCTTGCGGGTGCTAGCGGGAGTTAGGACAGATACGCAGTATTTT	CASSLRVLAGVRTDTQYF
TRBV5-1	TRBJ2-5	few	-	TGCGCCAGCAGCTTGTTGACAGATCAAGAGACCCAGTACTTC	CASSLLTDQETQYF
TRBV2	TRBJ1-1	once	-	TGTGCCAGCAGTGAGGAGGATTTGAACACTGAAGCTTTCTTT	CASSEEDLNTEAFF
TRBV19	TRBJ1-1	-	-	TGTGCCAGTAGTATACCCGTAACGGGCAGGAACACTGAAGCTTTCTTT	CASSIPVTGRNTEAFF
TRBV7-8	TRBJ2-2	-	TRBD2	TGTGCCAGCAGTAGAAGATCCGGGACTAGAACGAACACCGGGGAGCTGTTTTTT	CASSRRSGTRTNTGELFF
TRBV5-1	TRBJ1-1	-	-	TGCGCCAGCAGCCGGGACGTGAACACTGAAGCTTTCTTT	CASSRDVNTEAFF
TRBV11-2	TRBJ2-5	-	TRBD1	TGTGCCAGCAGCTTAGATCCGAACAGGGGTTGGGAGACCCAGTACTTC	CASSLDPNRGWETQYF
TRBV19	TRBJ1-2	-	TRBD1	TGTGCCAGTAGTTCAGGGGGGGCCAACTATGGCTACACCTTC	CASSSGGANYGYTF
TRBV5-1	TRBJ1-2	-	TRBD1	TGCGCCAGCAGCTTGGGGGACAGAGTCTATGGCTACACCTTC	CASSLGDRVYGYTF
TRBV11-2	TRBJ2-2	-	-	TGTGCCAGCGGTCCATCCCCCGGGTGGTCCACCGGGGAGCTGTTTTTT	CASGPSPGWSTGELFF
TRBV27	TRBJ2-7	-	TRBD2	TGTGCCAGCAGTGCCTCGACTAGCGGGAGAAGCTACGAGCAGTACTTC	CASSASTSGRSYEQYF
TRBV9	TRBJ1-1	-	-	TGTGCCAGCAGCGAGCCCCCCGGGATTCAGAACACTGAAGCTTTCTTT	CASSEPPGIQNTEAFF
TRBV6-1	TRBJ2-1	-	TRBD2	TGTGCCAGCAGTGACAGCGGGAGGGCCAACAATGAGCAGTTCTTC	CASSDSGRANNEQFF
TRBV25-1	TRBJ2-7	-	-	TGTGCCAGCAGAGGGGATATATACGAGCAGTACTTC	CASRGDIYEQYF
TRBV5-6	TRBJ2-1	-	TRBD1	TGTGCCAGCAGCGGAACTCCGGGACAGGGGGTGAATAAAAACAATGAGCAGTTCTTC	CASSGTPGQGVNKNNEQFF
TRBV10-2	TRBJ1-2	-	TRBD1	TGCGCCAGCAGTGAGTCGAGAAGGGGGCGAGAGGGCTACACCTTC	CASSESRRGREGYTF
TRBV4-1	TRBJ2-7	-	-	TGCGCCAGCAGCCCCCGCACCGGAGACGAGCAGTACTTC	CASSPRTGDEQYF
TRBV7-9	TRBJ1-2	-	-	TGTGCCAGCAGCTTGGCAGGGCGGCGAGGCTACACCTTC	CASSLAGRRGYTF
TRBV7-6	TRBJ1-5	few	-	TGTGCCAGCAGCTTAGCGTTAGGTGGAACGGATCCTTATAGCAATCAGCCCCAGCATTTT	CASSLALGGTDPYSNQPQHF
TRBV9	TRBJ2-3	-	TRBD2	TGTGCCAGCAGCTTAGGGACTAGCGGGACAGATACGCAGTATTTT	CASSLGTSGTDTQYF
TRBV19	TRBJ1-5	-	-	TGTGCCAGTAGTATCCCGGGGGGCAATCAGCCCCAGCATTTT	CASSIPGGNQPQHF
TRBV28	TRBJ2-7	-	-	TGTGCCAGCAGTCCAATTAGCTCCTACGAGCAGTACTTC	CASSPISSYEQYF
TRBV10-2	TRBJ2-7	-	-	TGCGCCAGCAGTGAGGTTTCGGGTAGCGCAGCCTACGAGCAGTACTTC	CASSEVSGSAAYEQYF
TRBV14	TRBJ1-2	-	-	TGTGCCAGCAGCCAATCACAGACGCCCTATGGCTACACCTTC	CASSQSQTPYGYTF
TRBV5-1	TRBJ2-3	-	TRBD2	TGCGCCAGCAGCTTTGTTTCTCAGCGGGGCGCCGATACGCAGTATTTT	CASSFVSQRGADTQYF
TRBV18	TRBJ2-1	-	-	TGTGCCAGCTCACCGACGTCAGTTGAGCAGTTCTTC	CASSPTSVEQFF
TRBV2	TRBJ1-1	-	-	TGTGCCAGCAGTGAAGCAGGGTTTATGACTTTCTTT	CASSEAGFMTFF
TRBV5-8	TRBJ1-1	-	-	TGTGCCAGCAGCTTTACCTGGGGCGGGGAAGCTTTCTTT	CASSFTWGGEAFF
TRBV30	TRBJ1-2	-	TRBD1	TGTGCCTGGGCCTCGACAGGGTATTTTGGCTACACCTTC	CAWASTGYFGYTF
TRBV6-5	TRBJ2-1	-	TRBD2	TGTGCCAGCAGTTACCGAGCGGGGCACAATGAGCAGTTCTTC	CASSYRAGHNEQFF
TRBV4-1	TRBJ1-5	-	-	TGCGCCAGCAGCCACCTCAATCAGCCCCAGCATTTT	CASSHLNQPQHF
TRBV7-2	TRBJ2-5	-	-	TGTGCCAGCAGCATTTTCGCCCCAGGGGAGGGAGAGACCCAGTACTTC	CASSIFAPGEGETQYF
TRBV19	TRBJ2-7	-	-	TGTGCCAGTAGTAACACCGGGACGGGGGTGGTCGAGCAGTACTTC	CASSNTGTGVVEQYF
TRBV6-6	TRBJ2-3	-	TRBD2	TGTGCCTCACGACTAGCGGGAGGTTCAGATACGCAGTATTTT	CASRLAGGSDTQYF
TRBV6-1	TRBJ2-1	-	TRBD2	TGTGCCAGCAGTGACCTAGCGGGAGGGCCGATCAATGAGCAGTTCTTC	CASSDLAGGPINEQFF
TRBV12-5	TRBJ1-1	-	TRBD1	TGTGCTAGTGCCGACCAGGGGGCGTTTTCCTCTGAAGCTTTCTTT	CASADQGAFSSEAFF
TRBV6-1	TRBJ1-5	-	TRBD1	TGTGCCAGCAGCGTGACAGGGGATCAGCCCCAGCATTTT	CASSVTGDQPQHF